The 26 T cell receptor beta chains in this list originate from one sample, sequenced in a study of blood T cell repertoires in COVID-19. Profiled with immunoSEQ multiplex PCR; TCRdb holds only in-frame clones, not every one. The profile shows a few hundred thousand clones, about 87% of them singletons. Sequenced material: peripheral blood. The source is a man between 60 and 70 years old who had recovered from COVID-19.

This chain links TRBV5-1 with TRBJ2-7, with 11 bases aligning to TRBD2. The junction had 8 bases not matched to a gene; V was cut back by 4 bases and J by 2 bases. CDR3 length: 16 amino acids. Germline CDR1 and CDR2: SGHRS and YFSETQ. CDR3 sequence reads: CASSLGLADGTYEQYF. The DNA for the CDR3 is TGCGCCAGCAGCCTGGGACTAGCGGATGGGACCTACGAGCAGTACTTC.

This clone has more than one count but fewer than ten. The chain combines TRBV29-1 with TRBJ2-1; TRBD2 matches at 15 bases. The CDR3 contains 15 residues. Germline V lookup: CDR1 SQVTM, CDR2 ANQGSEA. With V trimmed by 6 bases and J by 8 bases, 8 bases remained unmatched. CDR3 region: CSVFGLAGGTHEQFF. CDR3 DNA: TGCAGCGTATTCGGACTAGCGGGGGGGACCCATGAGCAGTTCTTC.

J is TRBJ1-2 and V is TRBV19; 7 bases are shared with TRBD1. The trim removed 5 bases at V and 8 bases at J, leaving 8 bases unmatched. This CDR3 is 13 amino acids long. Germline V gene lookup returns CDR1 LNHDA and CDR2 SQIVND (reference sequence). The CDR3 loop reads CASSLTGKGGYTF. CDR3 nucleotides: TGTGCCAGTAGTTTGACAGGGAAAGGGGGCTACACCTTC. The variable domain in full, completed from reference TRBV19 and TRBJ1-2, reads DGGITQSPKYLFRKEGQNVTLSCEQNLNHDAMYWYRQDPGQGLRLIYYSQIVNDFQKGDIAEGYSVSREKKESFPLTVTSAQKNPTAFYLCASSLTGKGGYTFGSGTRLTVV.

Remarks on this clone: This same CDR3 is encoded by further DNA sequences in the sample. The chain is built from TRBV3-1 (or the pseudogene TRBV3-2) and TRBJ1-4; 8 bases match TRBD1. CDR1 LGHDT and CDR2 YNNKEL come from the germline V gene (reference sequence). Trimming removed 1 base from V and 4 bases from J; junction bases left unmatched: 2. This CDR3 spans 15 amino acids. The CDR3 bases are TGTGCCAGCAGCCAAGGTGGACAGGGTAATGAAAAACTGTTTTTT. This gives the protein CASSQGGQGNEKLFF.

V gene TRBV9 combines with J gene TRBJ1-4; no clear D. CDR3 size: 15 residues. CDR1 is SGDLS, CDR2 YYNGEE, per germline. Trimming took off 0 bases at V and 7 bases at J, with 13 bases between the two ends. In DNA, the CDR3 is TGTGCCAGCAGCGTAGACTCGTCACTGGTTGAAAAACTGTTTTTT. Translation: CASSVDSSLVEKLFF.

This sequence joins TRBV4-3 and TRBJ2-2, with TRBD2 matching over 8 bases. V dropped 0 bases and J dropped 6; count of bases not matched to a gene: 12. Per the germline V gene, CDR1 is LGHNA and CDR2 is YSLEER. The CDR3 has 18 residues. This CDR3 is CASSQELRSGGAAGELFF. CDR3 sequence (DNA): TGCGCCAGCAGCCAAGAGTTACGGAGCGGGGGCGCCGCCGGGGAGCTGTTTTTT.

Only one count was recorded for this clone. The V call is TRBV10-3, the J call TRBJ2-7; 12 bases agree with TRBD2. This CDR3 has 22 amino acids. After removal of 2 bases from V and 1 base from J, the junction contained 21 bases not matched to a gene. Looked up from germline, CDR1 is ENHRY and CDR2 is SYGVKD. This CDR3 reads CAISEKRVPLAGGPNLSYEQYF. DNA for the CDR3: TGTGCCATCAGTGAGAAAAGGGTGCCGCTAGCGGGAGGGCCTAATTTGTCCTACGAGCAGTACTTC.

The chain recombines TRBV28 with TRBJ1-2; D may be TRBD1 (5 bases). V dropped 8 bases and J dropped 0 bases, with 10 bases sitting between them. The CDR3 contains 13 residues. Germline V gene data show CDR1 as MDHEN and CDR2 as SYDVKM. The CDR3 coding sequence is TGTGCCAGCCAACAGGATACTAACTATGGCTACACCTTC. Residues: CASQQDTNYGYTF.

The chain employs TRBV5-1 and TRBJ1-2; a weak D match, TRBD1 (5 bases). V lost 4 bases and J 3 bases, leaving 13 bases between the germline ends. Per germline, CDR1 SGHRS and CDR2 YFSETQ. The CDR3 totals 14 residues. CDR3 sequence (DNA): TGCGCCAGCAGCCCCCTGGGGGGTGACTATGGCTACACCTTC. Amino acids: CASSPLGGDYGYTF.

V is TRBV4-1 and J is TRBJ2-7; no clear D gene. This CDR3 has 16 amino acids. Trimming took off 1 base at V and 0 bases at J, with 13 bases between the two ends. Germline loops: CDR1 MGHRA, CDR2 YSYEKL. The CDR3 is CASSQGQFNPSYEQYF. CDR3 bases: TGCGCCAGCAGCCAAGGGCAGTTCAATCCCTCCTACGAGCAGTACTTC.

The chain has TRBV19 and TRBJ2-1, with 7 bases that match TRBD1. J gave up 8 bases and V 5 bases, and 9 bases lay outside the gene matches. This CDR3 region has 14 residues. In germline, CDR1 is LNHDA, CDR2 SQIVND (reference sequence). CDR3 bases: TGTGCCAGTAGTTGGGGGACAGTGCTCGATGAGCAGTTCTTC. It codes for CASSWGTVLDEQFF.

V gene TRBV5-1 combines with J gene TRBJ2-1; D unresolved. The V gene's germline CDR1 is SGHRS and CDR2 YFSETQ. The CDR3 covers 14 residues. Trimming took 0 bases from V and 6 from J, leaving 10 bases between them. CDR3 region: CASSLGSVVNEQFF. CDR3 nucleotides: TGCGCCAGCAGCTTGGGTTCTGTCGTCAATGAGCAGTTCTTC.

The V call is TRBV10-3, the J call TRBJ1-4, with TRBD1 matching over 9 bases. Unmatched junction bases numbered 9, after V lost 10 bases and J lost 6 bases. The CDR3 spans 14 residues. Germline values: CDR1 ENHRY, CDR2 SYGVKD. Here the CDR3 DNA reads TGTGCCACCAGGGACAGGGATAGGGATGAAAAACTGTTTTTT. This gives the protein CATRDRDRDEKLFF.

This chain connects TRBV2 to TRBJ2-3; 7 nucleotides line up with TRBD2. The CDR3 totals 15 residues. Per germline, CDR1 SNHLY and CDR2 FYNNEI. J gave up 2 bases and V 7 bases, and 9 bases lay outside the gene matches. As DNA, the CDR3 is TGTGCCAGCACGACGCGGGAGACATACACAGATACGCAGTATTTT. It translates to CASTTRETYTDTQYF.

The J gene is TRBJ1-1, the V gene TRBV5-3; no reliable D call. TRBV5-3 qualifies as an ORF whose function is uncertain. This CDR3 spans 17 amino acids. Trimming took 4 bases from V and 2 from J, leaving 21 bases between them. The CDR3 nucleotides are TGTGCCAGAAGCCCAGAGGGAGGGAATAGTATAAACACTGAAGCTTTCTTT. It codes for CARSPEGGNSINTEAFF.

This chain uses TRBV2 with TRBJ2-5, with 8 bases identical to TRBD2. Germline trimming cut 4 bases from V and 1 base from J; bases unmatched to any gene: 5. Germline V gene lookup returns CDR1 SNHLY and CDR2 FYNNEI. The CDR3 runs 15 residues. The CDR3 bases are TGTGCCAGCAGTGCTACAGCGGGGGTCCAAGAGACCCAGTACTTC. It encodes CASSATAGVQETQYF.

The genes are TRBV9 and TRBJ2-7, with 16 nucleotides matching TRBD2. The CDR3 covers 19 residues. Germline V gene data show CDR1 as SGDLS and CDR2 as YYNGEE. Trimming at V came to 2 bases and at J to 4 bases, leaving 12 bases not matched to a gene. The CDR3 here is CASSVDPPGLAGGRYEQYF. CDR3 in DNA: TGTGCCAGCAGCGTCGACCCCCCGGGACTAGCGGGAGGGAGATACGAGCAGTACTTC.

The J gene is TRBJ2-1, the V gene TRBV5-4; 10 bases align to TRBD2. Per the germline V gene, CDR1 is SGHNT and CDR2 is YYREEE (reference sequence). The CDR3 runs to 18 residues. V dropped 3 bases and J dropped 0; count of bases not matched to a gene: 9. CDR3 in amino acids: CASSSPSGGQSSYNEQFF. The CDR3 DNA sequence: TGTGCCAGCAGCTCGCCTAGCGGGGGCCAAAGCTCCTACAATGAGCAGTTCTTC.

This sequence joins TRBV6-5 and TRBJ2-5; D gene unclear. V was clipped by 10 bases and J by 4 bases, with 13 bases between them. Germline-derived CDR1 and CDR2 are MNHEY and SVGAGI. The CDR3 is made up of 12 amino acids. CDR3 nucleotides: TGTGCCACCAGGACCTCGGGAGAGACCCAGTACTTC. Translation: CATRTSGETQYF.

The CDR3 sequence: CASSRPGTGLNEQFF. DNA for the CDR3: TGTGCCAGCAGCCGTCCCGGGACAGGGCTCAATGAGCAGTTCTTC. J is TRBJ2-1 and V is TRBV11-2, with 9 bases that match TRBD1. The CDR3 loop spans 15 amino acids. The junction had 8 bases not matched to a gene; V was cut back by 5 bases and J by 6 bases. CDR1 is SGHAT, CDR2 FQNNGV, per germline.

V and J are TRBV7-9 and TRBJ2-5, with unresolved D. Per germline, CDR1 SEHNR and CDR2 FQNEAQ (reference sequence). The germline V and J ends were trimmed by 7 bases and 2 bases, with 17 bases remaining between them. The CDR3 has 15 residues. CDR3 loop: CASTPPSGQQETQYF. DNA of the CDR3: TGTGCCAGCACCCCTCCCTCGGGTCAACAAGAGACCCAGTACTTC.

The chain is built from TRBV5-4 and TRBJ2-3; 7 nucleotides line up with TRBD2. The CDR3 has 15 amino acids. V was clipped by 1 base and J by 5 bases; unmatched bases: 7. CDR1 and CDR2 (germline): SGHNT, YYREEE (reference sequence). The CDR3 bases are TGTGCCAGCAGCTTGAGAGGGAGGGAAGGAGATACGCAGTATTTT. Translation gives CASSLRGREGDTQYF.

The genes are TRBV6-5 and TRBJ2-7, with 8 bases matching TRBD1. The CDR3 contains 15 residues. J gave up 2 bases and V 8 bases, and 11 bases lay outside the gene matches. Germline CDR1 and CDR2: MNHEY and SVGAGI. The CDR3 DNA follows: TGTGCCAGCGGAGAGGACAGGGACAGACCCTACGAGCAGTACTTC. This codes for CASGEDRDRPYEQYF.

CDR3 sequence: CASTPLRASGGSGELFF. The DNA for the CDR3 is TGTGCCAGCACCCCCCTTAGAGCTAGCGGGGGATCCGGGGAGCTGTTTTTT. The rearrangement links TRBV11-2 to TRBJ2-2; 10 nucleotides line up with TRBD2. The CDR3 extends over 17 amino acids. Germline CDR1 SGHAT, CDR2 FQNNGV. Unmatched junction bases numbered 14, after V lost 7 bases and J lost 6 bases.

The chain employs TRBV19 and TRBJ2-7; 9 nucleotides align to TRBD2. Germline loops: CDR1 LNHDA, CDR2 SQIVND (reference sequence). V trimming: 5 bases; J trimming: 4 bases; junction bases outside the gene matches: 12. There are 16 residues in the CDR3. As DNA, the CDR3 is TGTGCCAGTAGTCCCCGCCGGGGTAGCGGGAGTTACGAGCAGTACTTC. It translates to CASSPRRGSGSYEQYF.

This chain links TRBV7-2 with TRBJ2-2; a weak D match, TRBD2 (6 bases). The germline V and J ends were trimmed by 1 base and 3 bases, with 9 bases remaining between them. This CDR3 contains 15 residues. Germline lookup yields CDR1 SGHTA and CDR2 FQGNSA. The CDR3 sequence: CASSLVPGDTGELFF. CDR3 DNA: TGTGCCAGCAGCTTAGTTCCGGGGGACACCGGGGAGCTGTTTTTT.